A single sample is the source of the 16 T cell receptor beta chains below, sequenced in a study of blood T cell repertoires in COVID-19. Sequencing was performed with immunoSEQ multiplex PCR; in TCRdb, only in-frame clones are kept and a portion is missing. The sample records around 250,000 clones, over 80% being singletons. The sample taken for sequencing was peripheral blood. These receptors were taken from a man in his fifties or sixties who had recovered from COVID-19.

V usage is TRBV3-1 (or the pseudogene TRBV3-2) and J usage is TRBJ1-2; D might be TRBD1 (5 bases). The V end lost 1 base, the J end lost 6 bases, and 18 bases lay between the germline ends. Germline V gene sequence: CDR1 LGHDT, CDR2 YNNKEL (reference sequence). The CDR3 contains 16 residues. The CDR3 nucleotides read TGTGCCAGCAGCCAAGGGGGACTGATCGTCGGGCATGGCTACACCTTC. Encoded protein: CASSQGGLIVGHGYTF.

This rearrangement joins TRBV9 to TRBJ2-1, with 9 bases that match TRBD2. CDR1 is SGDLS and CDR2 is YYNGEE in the germline V gene. V was pared by 1 base and J by 5 bases, with 7 bases of the junction left unmatched. The CDR3 extends over 16 amino acids. The CDR3 sequence: CASSVRELAGDNEQFF. DNA for the CDR3: TGTGCCAGCAGCGTACGGGAATTAGCGGGGGACAATGAGCAGTTCTTC.

Of note for this clone: The junction shows a germline mismatch at one end, possibly a read error. This chain connects TRBV7-7 to TRBJ1-4; 11 positions match TRBD1. The CDR3 runs to 17 residues. CDR1 SSHAT and CDR2 FNYEAQ come from the germline V gene (reference sequence). The CDR3: CASSHKEAGQGVGKLFF. The CDR3 coding sequence is TGTGCTAGCAGCCACAAAGAAGCGGGACAGGGGGTTGGTAAACTGTTTTTT. The variable domain in full, completed from reference TRBV7-7 and TRBJ1-4, reads GAGVSQSPRYKVTKRGQDVTLRCDPISSHATLYWYQQALGQGPEFLTYFNYEAQPDKSGLPSDRFSAERPEGSISTLTIQRTEQRDSAMYRCASSHKEAGQGVGKLFFGSGTQLSVL.

This chain connects TRBV6-5 to TRBJ1-4; D not resolved. CDR3 length equals 14 residues. V lost 6 bases and J 4 bases, leaving 12 bases between the germline ends. Germline lookup yields CDR1 MNHEY and CDR2 SVGAGI. The CDR3 reads CASRVTGGNEKLFF. The CDR3 DNA reads TGTGCCAGCAGGGTCACGGGAGGTAATGAAAAACTGTTTTTT.

The chain employs TRBV6-2 or TRBV6-3 and TRBJ2-7, with 9 bases lining up with TRBD2. Germline CDR1 reads MNHEY; CDR2 reads SVGEGT. V was pared by 4 bases and J by 4 bases, with 8 bases of the junction left unmatched. This CDR3 has 15 residues. In DNA, the CDR3 is TGTGCCAGCAGTTTTGCGCTGACTAGCGGTTACGAGCAGTACTTC. This sequence encodes CASSFALTSGYEQYF.

On this clone itself: This same CDR3 is encoded by further DNA sequences in the sample. J is TRBJ2-2 and V is TRBV19; D may be TRBD2 (6 bases). V was clipped by 4 bases and J by 6 bases, with 6 bases between them. Per the germline V gene, CDR1 is LNHDA and CDR2 is SQIVND (reference sequence). The CDR3 has 12 amino acids. This chain's CDR3 is CASSRGAGELFF. The CDR3 DNA sequence: TGTGCCAGTAGTAGGGGGGCCGGGGAGCTGTTTTTT. Using reference TRBV19 and TRBJ2-2 for the parts outside the CDR3, the full variable domain is DGGITQSPKYLFRKEGQNVTLSCEQNLNHDAMYWYRQDPGQGLRLIYYSQIVNDFQKGDIAEGYSVSREKKESFPLTVTSAQKNPTAFYLCASSRGAGELFFGEGSRLTVL.

A single count supports this clone. The J gene is TRBJ1-1, the V gene TRBV5-1; the match to TRBD1 covers 9 bases. Germline assignment: CDR1 SGHRS and CDR2 YFSETQ. V was clipped by 2 bases and J by 1 base; unmatched bases: 3. The CDR3 is made up of 15 amino acids. The CDR3: CASSFETGGNTEAFF. In DNA, the CDR3 is TGCGCCAGCAGCTTCGAGACAGGGGGGAACACTGAAGCTTTCTTT.

The chain is built from TRBV5-1 and TRBJ2-3; TRBD2 matches at 10 bases. V gave up 4 bases and J gave up 2 bases; unmatched junction bases: 7. Germline-derived CDR1 and CDR2 are SGHRS and YFSETQ. The CDR3 runs 16 residues. Here the CDR3 reads CASSQRTSGDTDTQYF. CDR3 DNA: TGCGCCAGCAGCCAGAGGACTAGCGGAGACACAGATACGCAGTATTTT.

The rearrangement links TRBV25-1 to TRBJ2-7; D ambiguous. From germline, CDR1 is MGHDK and CDR2 SYGVNS. Trimming removed 4 bases from V and 5 bases from J, with 6 bases in between. This CDR3 is 11 amino acids long. The CDR3 protein is CASSGVHEQYF. The CDR3 nucleotides read TGTGCCAGCAGTGGCGTCCACGAGCAGTACTTC.

J is TRBJ1-2 and V is TRBV6-6, with a possible D match to TRBD1 (5 bases). The CDR3 sequence is 12 residues long. In germline, CDR1 is MNHNY, CDR2 SVGAGI (reference sequence). V gave up 7 bases and J gave up 8 bases, with 14 bases separating them. CDR3 residues: CASTTGGEGYTF. CDR3 sequence (DNA): TGTGCCAGCACCACGGGGGGAGAAGGCTACACCTTC.

V and J are TRBV12-5 and TRBJ2-1, with 11 positions matching TRBD2. The CDR3 loop spans 18 amino acids. Germline V gives CDR1 LGHNT, CDR2 FRNRAP. V lost 2 bases to trimming and J lost 9 bases; unmatched junction nucleotides: 15. For the CDR3, the DNA is TGTGCTAGTGGTTTGACTCTCGGGGTAGCGGGAGGGCGGATTGAGCAGTTCTTC. This encodes CASGLTLGVAGGRIEQFF.

This clone was picked up one time. The chain employs TRBV6-5 and TRBJ2-7, with 9 bases matching TRBD1. With V trimmed by 6 bases and J by 5 bases, 5 bases remained unmatched. There are 13 residues in the CDR3. The germline V gene encodes CDR1 MNHEY and CDR2 SVGAGI. As DNA, the CDR3 is TGTGCCAGCAGAAGGACAGGGGTGGACGAGCAGTACTTC. It translates to CASRRTGVDEQYF.

The J gene is TRBJ2-3, the V gene TRBV3-1 (or the pseudogene TRBV3-2); TRBD1 might be the D (5 bases). The CDR3 covers 15 residues. CDR1 and CDR2 from the germline V gene are LGHDT and YNNKEL (reference sequence). V lost 3 bases, J lost 1 base, and 11 bases lay in between. CDR3 amino acids: CASSQQGRGTDTQYF. Written as DNA, the CDR3 is TGTGCCAGCAGCCAGCAGGGAAGAGGCACAGATACGCAGTATTTT.

In this sample, this clone turned up once. V usage is TRBV6-5 and J usage is TRBJ1-2, with 7 bases aligning to TRBD1. In germline, CDR1 is MNHEY, CDR2 SVGAGI. This CDR3 contains 13 residues. The V and J ends lost 6 bases and 4 bases, in that order; junction bases with no gene match: 5. For the CDR3, the DNA is TGTGCCAGCAGACAGGGGAACTCCTATGGCTACACCTTC. This gives the protein CASRQGNSYGYTF.

The chain is built from TRBV5-1 and TRBJ2-3; no firm D call. The CDR3 has 16 residues. Trimming pared 3 bases from V and 0 bases from J, leaving 14 bases between. CDR1 and CDR2 from the germline V gene are SGHRS and YFSETQ. CDR3 residues: CASSSLPETSTDTQYF. The CDR3 region has the DNA TGCGCCAGCAGCTCCCTACCTGAAACTAGCACAGATACGCAGTATTTT.

The V call is TRBV5-8, the J call TRBJ1-2; 9 bases map to TRBD1. The germline gives CDR1 SGHTS, CDR2 YDEGEE. This CDR3 has 14 residues. The V segment lost 4 bases and the J segment 8 bases; nucleotides outside the gene matches: 9. CDR3 residues: CASSRDRATQGYTF. In DNA form, the CDR3 reads TGTGCCAGCAGCAGGGACAGGGCCACGCAAGGCTACACCTTC.